This TCR beta chain was found in a study of cytomegalovirus exposure and HLA in healthy donors (dated by TCRdb to 2016 to 2017). For context, the study as a whole: The 666 repertoires of the first cohort and the approximately 130 validation repertoires were produced on the same platform, according to a later analysis. The study was designed to test whether signatures of past pathogen exposure could be identified by cataloging public T cell receptors. Besides the first cohort of 550 to 750 subjects, a separate validation cohort made up of around 120 different subjects was used. To predict cytomegalovirus infection status, the study brought together high-throughput TCR immunosequencing, statistical association of individual TCRs with disease status, and machine learning. The research as a whole found: In vitro tests confirmed that a few of the cytomegalovirus-associated TCR beta chains recognize cytomegalovirus antigens. A later analysis had no HLA typing for the validation cohort, so co-occurrence there was scored across all 130 or so repertoires. Subsequent analysis determined that TCRs grouped into clusters in the first cohort also showed a tendency toward co-occurrence across the approximately 110 validation repertoires, and 94% of cluster scores exceeded 0. The classifier was reported to diagnose cytomegalovirus status with high specificity and sensitivity in both the original cohort and the validation cohort. While some public TCRs were present in many individuals, most TCR sequences turned up only very rarely across donors. The authors suggested that the approach could potentially be generalized to other disease states and immunological phenotypes. A total of 150 to 200 TCR beta chains were listed by the study as associated with cytomegalovirus.

Library preparation employed the immunoSEQ multiplex PCR assay. In the source study's methods: A statistical classification framework was built for diagnosing cytomegalovirus status from the catalog of TCR beta chain sequences. Imported from immuneACCESS, the table was reduced by TCRdb to in-frame sequences with V and J called. These copies leave out some clones; in studies compared against another copy, an unresolved V gene accounts for under half, and the cause of the remainder is not known. V, J and clone size derive from that table, while D and trimming were established from the DNA sequence. The sample contains 150,000 or so clones, 80% to 90% of them found a single time. The ten largest account for around 22% of the sample. The CDR3 sequence holds 16 residues, the cysteine and phenylalanine included. The retained sequence is limited to the CDR3, 48 bases, with the frame set at the first base. The germline V gene (reference sequence) supplies CDR1 SGHNT and CDR2 YYREEE. V is trimmed back by 3 bases and J by 5 bases, and the junction contains 8 bases that no gene match accounts for.

Only one count was recorded for this clone. No antigen is known for it. The input lacks base qualities; no much larger clone sits a single base away. The donors belonged to the validation cohort of 90 to 150 subjects, which was separate from the 666-subject first cohort. The receptor comes from a man aged 18 to 30 in good health and CMV-seropositive. The source material was PBMCs. The V gene is TRBV5-4 and the J gene is TRBJ1-1; TRBD1 agrees with 12 junctional bases. The CDR3 is CASSSRDRGRGTEAFF. The DNA sequence follows: TGTGCCAGCAGCTCCCGGGACAGGGGGCGGGGGACTGAAGCTTTCTTT.